Listed below are T cell receptor beta chains from one sample, sequenced in a study of T cell responses to AZD1222 COVID-19 vaccine. Repertoires were generated with immunoSEQ multiplex PCR, while TCRdb's copy carries only in-frame clones and drops some. The sample yields about 200,000 clones, approximately 92% seen once. The source was peripheral blood, collected on day 0 of AZD1222 vaccination. The receptors stem from an adult in good health. CDR3s include the opening cysteine and the closing phenylalanine or tryptophan. Each record gives: V gene, J gene, D gene, clone size, CDR3 protein, CDR3 DNA. A D gene is named only where the DNA matches it firmly. Size tells how often a clone was seen (once, few, many) or the class of an expanded clone, and some rows leave it out.

TRBV7-9	TRBJ2-7	TRBD1	.	CASRSDRAYEQYF	TGTGCCAGCAGATCGGACAGGGCGTACGAGCAGTACTTC
TRBV6-2/TRBV6-3	TRBJ1-1	.	.	CASSIVLPGTLKTEAFF	TGTGCCAGCAGTATCGTCCTTCCCGGGACACTCAAGACTGAAGCTTTCTTT
TRBV6-6	TRBJ1-2	.	few	CASTYGAAYGYTF	TGTGCCAGCACATACGGGGCGGCCTATGGCTACACCTTC
TRBV29-1	TRBJ1-6	.	.	CSVSEHKNSPLHF	TGCAGCGTATCAGAGCACAAGAATTCACCCCTCCACTTT
TRBV5-4	TRBJ2-7	.	.	CASSGGQNRYEQYF	TGTGCCAGCAGCGGAGGACAGAACAGGTACGAGCAGTACTTC
TRBV6-5	TRBJ1-1	TRBD1	once	CASTPRTGAEAFF	TGTGCCAGCACCCCCAGGACAGGGGCTGAAGCTTTCTTT
TRBV10-3	TRBJ2-2	TRBD2	once	CAITRTSGENTGELFF	TGTGCCATCACCCGGACTAGCGGGGAGAACACCGGGGAGCTGTTTTTT
TRBV7-9	TRBJ2-5	TRBD2	.	CASSNGLAVVETQYF	TGTGCCAGCAGCAACGGCCTAGCGGTCGTGGAGACCCAGTACTTC
TRBV25-1	TRBJ1-6	.	few	CASSELAGNSPLHF	TGTGCCAGCAGTGAACTGGCTGGGAATTCACCCCTCCACTTT
TRBV6-6	TRBJ1-1	.	once	CASSPVNTEAFF	TGTGCCAGCAGCCCGGTAAACACTGAAGCTTTCTTT
TRBV28	TRBJ1-1	.	.	CASSFLPEATEAFF	TGTGCCAGCAGTTTTCTACCCGAGGCCACTGAAGCTTTCTTT
TRBV27	TRBJ1-1	.	.	CASRNWQVNTEAFF	TGTGCCAGCAGAAACTGGCAGGTAAACACTGAAGCTTTCTTT
TRBV6-5	TRBJ1-2	TRBD1	few	CASSQQGAGGYTF	TGTGCCAGCAGCCAACAGGGGGCAGGAGGCTACACCTTC
TRBV27	TRBJ2-7	TRBD1	.	CASSLTLPGQGTYEQYF	TGTGCCAGCAGTTTAACCTTACCGGGACAGGGAACCTACGAGCAGTACTTC
TRBV7-2	TRBJ1-5	.	.	CASSFQEGPQPQHF	TGTGCCAGCAGCTTTCAGGAGGGGCCTCAGCCCCAGCATTTT
TRBV6-2/TRBV6-3	TRBJ2-7	TRBD2	once	CASSDPERGGTYEQYF	TGTGCCAGCAGCGATCCTGAGCGGGGGGGCACCTACGAGCAGTACTTC
TRBV5-4	TRBJ1-2	.	once	CASSPPTGGRGNYGYTF	TGTGCCAGCAGCCCCCCGACGGGGGGCAGGGGAAACTATGGCTACACCTTC
TRBV6-5	TRBJ1-1	TRBD1	.	CASSPRTGKDTEAFF	TGTGCCAGCAGCCCCAGGACAGGGAAAGACACTGAAGCTTTCTTT
TRBV6-5	TRBJ2-7	TRBD1	.	CASRLDRVPYEQYF	TGTGCCAGCAGACTGGACAGGGTCCCCTACGAGCAGTACTTC
TRBV3-1/TRBV3-2	TRBJ1-3	.	.	CASSQRGRVGQGNTIYF	TGTGCCAGCAGCCAACGAGGCCGGGTCGGGCAAGGAAACACCATATATTTT
TRBV2	TRBJ2-2	TRBD1	.	CASRAGTGDTGELFF	TGTGCCAGCAGAGCCGGGACAGGGGACACCGGGGAGCTGTTTTTT
TRBV23-1	TRBJ1-2	TRBD1	.	CASSQGQGAGYGYTF	TGCGCCAGCAGTCAAGGACAGGGGGCTGGCTATGGCTACACCTTC
TRBV2	TRBJ2-3	TRBD2	.	CASSVLAGGITDTQYF	TGTGCCAGCAGTGTTCTAGCGGGGGGCATTACAGATACGCAGTATTTT
TRBV19	TRBJ2-7	.	.	CASSRGYHSYEQYF	TGTGCCAGTAGTCGAGGCTACCACTCCTACGAGCAGTACTTC
TRBV5-1	TRBJ1-1	.	.	CASSLVGVNTEAFF	TGCGCCAGCAGCTTGGTGGGAGTGAACACTGAAGCTTTCTTT
TRBV7-9	TRBJ2-7	TRBD2	.	CASSWREGRGPSYEQYF	TGTGCCAGCAGCTGGCGGGAGGGGCGGGGGCCCTCCTACGAGCAGTACTTC
TRBV10-3	TRBJ1-5	.	.	CAISDQQGYQPQHF	TGTGCCATCAGTGACCAACAGGGTTATCAGCCCCAGCATTTT
TRBV3-1/TRBV3-2	TRBJ1-2	.	.	CASSQDGSLYGYTF	TGTGCCAGCAGCCAGGACGGGTCACTCTATGGCTACACCTTC
TRBV9	TRBJ2-3	.	.	CASSVGLQYTDTQYF	TGTGCCAGCAGCGTAGGTTTGCAGTACACAGATACGCAGTATTTT
TRBV7-2	TRBJ2-7	.	.	CASSYGRGNYEQYF	TGTGCCAGCAGTTACGGACGGGGGAACTACGAGCAGTACTTC
TRBV29-1	TRBJ1-4	TRBD1	.	CSASGTGSEKLFF	TGCAGCGCCTCCGGGACAGGGTCGGAAAAACTGTTTTTT
TRBV5-8	TRBJ2-3	.	.	CASSLGDGRDTDTQYF	TGTGCCAGCAGCTTGGGTGACGGGCGTGACACAGATACGCAGTATTTT
TRBV30	TRBJ2-3	.	once	CAWSVRDTQYF	TGTGCCTGGAGTGTAAGAGATACGCAGTATTTT
TRBV15	TRBJ1-4	.	.	CATSRPQTPLKLFF	TGTGCCACCAGCAGGCCTCAGACGCCCCTTAAACTGTTTTTT
TRBV3-1/TRBV3-2	TRBJ1-2	.	.	CASSQESRVYGYTF	TGTGCCAGCAGCCAAGAATCCAGGGTCTATGGCTACACCTTC
TRBV7-9	TRBJ2-1	.	.	CASSLDRGGYNEQFF	TGTGCCAGCAGCTTAGACAGGGGGGGATACAATGAGCAGTTCTTC
TRBV5-4	TRBJ1-2	.	.	CASSLATGLNYGYTF	TGTGCCAGCAGCTTGGCCACAGGGCTGAACTATGGCTACACCTTC
TRBV3-1/TRBV3-2	TRBJ2-5	.	.	CASSQELAGAFQETQYF	TGTGCCAGCAGCCAAGAGCTTGCGGGGGCGTTCCAAGAGACCCAGTACTTC
TRBV7-6	TRBJ1-1	TRBD1	.	CASSRGTSWDRVGTEAFF	TGTGCCAGCAGCCGAGGTACGTCTTGGGACAGGGTTGGGACTGAAGCTTTCTTT
TRBV6-5	TRBJ1-6	.	.	CASSYGINSPLHF	TGTGCCAGCAGTTACGGCATCAATTCACCCCTCCACTTT
TRBV7-9	TRBJ1-4	.	.	CASSPAGGRTNEKLFF	TGTGCCAGCAGCCCCGCCGGGGGCAGGACTAATGAAAAACTGTTTTTT